This TCR beta chain was identified in a study of human T cells and chemical hapten exposure. Study information: 2% DPC applied to an approximately 2 cm by approximately 2 cm arm area sensitized donors. Read at 6 days, the patch tests placed 0.01% DPC on the upper back.

TCRdb re-called the RACE reads through MiXCR, storing one row per CDR3 protein. This sample has about 120,000 distinct CDR3 sequences, with around 13% found just once. This clonotype was detected a few times. Germline CDR1 SNHLY, CDR2 FYNNEI. Trimming took off 5 bases at V and 1 base at J, with 14 bases between the two ends. CDR3 length equals 16 residues. Time point of the sample: patch test 1, 2 weeks after DPC sensitization. Treatment: therapeutic diphenylcyclopropenone sensitization with weekly scalp DPC. The chain joins TRBV2 to TRBJ2-2; TRBD1 might be the D (5 bases). The clonotype comes from a man younger than 35 with alopecia areata. Some clones in this sample may be carry-over from other donors' samples. Sequencing was performed on whole blood, taken in connection with sensitization to the hapten diphenylcyclopropenone (DPC). The CDR3 coding sequence is TGTGCCAGCAGTCTTTCGCAGGGTGGGAACACCGGGGAGCTGTTTTTT. Protein product: CASSLSQGGNTGELFF.